A single sample is the source of the 16 T cell receptor beta chains below, sequenced in a study of CD8 T cells in ankylosing spondylitis. Study-wide findings and caveats: A motif in TCR beta, a set of several highly homologous variants, appeared characteristic of ankylosing spondylitis blood.

TCRdb called the 5' RACE reads again in MiXCR, with one record for every CDR3 protein. The table shows a few hundred thousand distinct CDR3 sequences, with about a sixth occurring only once. These receptors' antigens are unknown. Specimen: blood, either unsorted or a sorted T cell fraction (not recorded which). The receptor set was obtained from a male donor with ankylosing spondylitis.

The chain is built from TRBV2 and TRBJ2-2, with 8 bases fitting TRBD2. Unmatched junction bases numbered 8, after V lost 6 bases and J lost 2 bases. There are 16 residues in the CDR3. CDR1 is SNHLY and CDR2 is FYNNEI in the germline V gene. CDR3 in amino acids: CASSESGRGNTGELFF. The CDR3 DNA reads as TGTGCCAGCAGCGAGAGCGGGAGAGGTAACACCGGGGAGCTGTTTTTT.

The V and J genes are TRBV5-6 and TRBJ2-4; D not resolved. Trimming cost V 1 base and J 3 bases, with 14 bases left between them. This CDR3 contains 16 residues. CDR1 is SGHDT, CDR2 YYEEEE, per germline. The CDR3 loop reads CASSLLRQSGKNIQYF. The CDR3 bases are TGTGCCAGCAGCTTGTTGCGGCAATCTGGCAAAAACATTCAGTACTTC. Drawing the rest from reference TRBV5-6 and TRBJ2-4, the complete variable domain is DAGVTQSPTHLIKTRGQQVTLRCSPKSGHDTVSWYQQALGQGPQFIFQYYEEEERQRGNFPDRFSGHQFPNYSSELNVNALLLGDSALYLCASSLLRQSGKNIQYFGAGTRLSVL.

V and J are TRBV20-1 and TRBJ1-2, with 8 bases matching TRBD1. The length of the CDR3 is 13 residues. V lost 3 bases to trimming and J lost 4 bases; unmatched junction nucleotides: 4. Germline V gene sequence: CDR1 DFQATT, CDR2 SNEGSKA (reference sequence). For the CDR3, the DNA is TGCAGTGCTAGGAAGACAGGGGCCTATGGCTACACCTTC. Protein: CSARKTGAYGYTF.

The rearrangement uses TRBV6-1 and TRBJ2-3; 9 bases are shared with TRBD1. CDR1 is MNHNS, CDR2 SASEGT, per germline. This CDR3 is 15 amino acids long. J was trimmed by 3 bases and V by 4 bases; bases with no gene match: 5. CDR3 in amino acids: CASSGTGERTDTQYF. The CDR3 DNA follows: TGTGCCAGCAGTGGGACAGGGGAGAGGACAGATACGCAGTATTTT.

The chain recombines TRBV12-3 or TRBV12-4 with TRBJ2-7; 9 nucleotides align to TRBD2. The CDR3 has 14 amino acids. With 6 bases clipped from V and 0 bases from J, the junction kept 3 bases outside the gene matches. CDR3 DNA: TGTGCCAGCAGAGGACTAGCGTCCTCCTACGAGCAGTACTTC. This codes for CASRGLASSYEQYF.

CDR3 residues: CASSRTSSGGKETQYF. The CDR3 nucleotides read TGTGCCAGCAGTCGAACCTCTAGCGGGGGGAAAGAGACCCAGTACTTC. The J gene is TRBJ2-5, the V gene TRBV12-3 or TRBV12-4; 11 nucleotides align to TRBD2. The CDR3 is made up of 16 amino acids. V shed 5 bases, J shed 3 bases, and the junction held 8 bases outside the gene matches.

This clonotype was counted a single time. This chain links TRBV5-6 with TRBJ1-2, with TRBD1 as a possible D gene (5 bases). The germline V gene has CDR1 SGHDT and CDR2 YYEEEE. The CDR3 has 16 amino acids. Trimming stripped 1 base from V and 3 bases from J, with 16 bases between. The CDR3 bases are TGTGCCAGCAGCTTGCGATGGGAGGGGATATACTATGGCTACACCTTC. Protein sequence: CASSLRWEGIYYGYTF.

This clonotype appeared a few times. This rearrangement joins TRBV7-2 to TRBJ2-5, with D perhaps matching TRBD2 (7 bases). The germline V gene encodes CDR1 SGHTA and CDR2 FQGNSA. This CDR3 contains 16 residues. V was pared by 2 bases and J by 5 bases, with 18 bases between. Here the CDR3 DNA reads TGTGCCAGCAGCTTATCGGGGGCGGGAGTTCGGGAGACCCAGTACTTC. It specifies CASSLSGAGVRETQYF.

The table lists this clonotype with a few counts. The chain carries TRBV18 and TRBJ2-6, with D possibly being TRBD1 (5 bases). CDR3 length: 19 residues. V lost 3 bases to trimming and J lost 0 bases, with 18 bases between them. In germline, CDR1 is KGHSH, CDR2 LQKENI. The CDR3 loop is CASSPPNRRQHSGANVLTF. As DNA, the CDR3 is TGTGCCAGCTCACCCCCTAATAGAAGACAGCACTCTGGGGCCAACGTCCTGACTTTC.

The rearrangement joins TRBV6-1 to TRBJ2-1, with 9 bases that match TRBD1. CDR3 length: 16 amino acids. Germline CDR1 and CDR2: MNHNS and SASEGT. Trimming cost V 6 bases and J 10 bases; bases outside gene matches: 16. The CDR3 sequence is CASRTGGLERYREQFF. The DNA for the CDR3 is TGTGCCAGCAGGACAGGGGGTCTAGAGCGATATAGGGAGCAGTTCTTC.

The chain combines TRBV12-3 or TRBV12-4 with TRBJ2-1, with D perhaps being TRBD1 or TRBD2 (5 bases each). This CDR3 spans 11 amino acids. The V gene lost 6 bases and the J gene lost 11 bases, with 11 bases spanning the gap. The chain's CDR3 is CASRGVSQQFF. The CDR3 DNA follows: TGTGCCAGCAGGGGGGTTTCACAGCAGTTCTTC.

This clonotype occurred a few times. The chain uses TRBV7-2 and TRBJ1-4; 7 bases agree with TRBD1. Per germline, CDR1 SGHTA and CDR2 FQGNSA. The CDR3 contains 14 residues. V lost 4 bases and J lost 3; bases outside the gene matches: 2. This chain's CDR3 is CASSSTGPNEKLFF. The CDR3 DNA sequence: TGTGCCAGCAGCTCGACAGGGCCTAATGAAAAACTGTTTTTT.

The genes are TRBV20-1 and TRBJ1-3, with D possibly TRBD1 on 6 matching bases. The CDR3 spans 14 residues. From germline, CDR1 is DFQATT and CDR2 SNEGSKA (reference sequence). The V end was cut by 2 bases, the J end by 4 bases, with 12 bases between. CDR3 bases: TGCAGTGCTAGATCGGGACATGGGGGAAACACCATATATTTT. The encoded protein is CSARSGHGGNTIYF.

This clonotype appeared a few times. The V and J genes are TRBV5-1 and TRBJ1-4; D is unresolved. Deletions cut 2 bases from V and 4 bases from J, with 12 bases between. The CDR3 contains 15 residues. The germline V gene has CDR1 SGHRS and CDR2 YFSETQ. The CDR3 DNA sequence: TGCGCCAGCAGCTTAGCACACGGAAGTAATGAAAAACTGTTTTTT. It codes for CASSLAHGSNEKLFF.

This clonotype was seen more than once but under ten times. The chain has TRBV12-5 and TRBJ1-3, with a weak D call TRBD1 (5 bases). The germline gives CDR1 LGHNT, CDR2 FRNRAP. The CDR3 runs to 17 residues. V was clipped by 2 bases and J by 0 bases, with 14 bases between them. The CDR3: CASGLTPGFFSGNTIYF. The CDR3 nucleotides are TGTGCTAGTGGTTTGACCCCAGGGTTCTTCTCTGGAAACACCATATATTTT.

The V and J genes are TRBV20-1 and TRBJ2-3, with 11 bases aligning to TRBD2. The CDR3 is made up of 16 amino acids. Germline-derived CDR1 and CDR2 are DFQATT and SNEGSKA (reference sequence). J gave up 1 base and V 3 bases, and 6 bases lay outside the gene matches. Written as DNA, the CDR3 is TGCAGTGCTAGGGACCGGACTAGCGGGCGCACAGATACGCAGTATTTT. Translated, it gives CSARDRTSGRTDTQYF.